Ten or more counts support the clone carrying this T cell receptor (beta chain). The antigen is unknown. These data come from a study of Graves' ophthalmopathy and Graves' hyperthyroidism. Study-wide background: The stable label applied to hyperthyroidism with no ophthalmopathy within 18 months of follow-up. Overall study findings and caveats: With approximately 88% sensitivity and around 81% specificity, a 13-signature model separated ophthalmopathy from stable hyperthyroidism. The authors also found most expanded thyroid clonotypes above 0.001 frequency in blood.

Unmatched junction bases numbered 7, after V lost 4 bases and J lost 4 bases. Per germline, CDR1 ENHRY and CDR2 SYGVKD. The length of the CDR3 is 14 residues. Amplification targeted the TCR beta CDR3 regions, with RNA transcripts as the source material. RT-PCR in the first round used HTBI primers; a second-round multiplex PCR followed. TCRdb re-called the multiplex PCR reads with MiXCR, one entry per CDR3 protein. Here the sample spans 500,000 to 600,000 distinct CDR3 sequences, less than 40% being singletons. None of the included patients had other autoimmune diseases, uncontrolled infections, pregnancy or lactation, as these led to exclusion.

The sequence was collected from an adult man with Graves' hyperthyroidism. The sequencing sample was made of peripheral blood or thyroid tissue (not recorded which). The chain links TRBV10-3 to TRBJ2-7; 7 nucleotides match TRBD1. For the CDR3, the DNA is TGTGCCATCAGTGGGGTTGACAGGGATTACGAGCAGTACTTC. It codes for CAISGVDRDYEQYF.